This T cell receptor beta chain was identified in a study of shared clonotypes between healthy human individuals. Study as a whole: For every donor, three CD4 naive, three CD4 memory, two CD8 naive and one CD8 memory plates were used.

Only CD45RO-negative cells positively selected for CCR7 counted as naive CD8 cells, so terminally differentiated effector memory CD45RA+ cells were excluded. Libraries were prepared by immunoSEQ multiplex PCR; TCRdb keeps only in-frame clonotypes and omits some of them. This table holds about 2,100,000 clones, 85% to 95% found once. This clonotype was obtained from a man between 18 and 29 years old in good health. Some clones in this sample may be carry-over from other donors' samples. The sample comprised naive CD8+ T cells from PBMCs.

The CDR3, as DNA: TGTGCCAGCAGTGAGGGAATACACTATGGCTACACCTTC. Its translation: CASSEGIHYGYTF. This chain connects TRBV27 to TRBJ1-2; D ambiguous. The V gene lost 5 bases and the J gene lost 3 bases, with 10 bases spanning the gap. This CDR3 spans 13 amino acids. Germline loops: CDR1 MNHEY, CDR2 SMNVEV (reference sequence).